Presented here are 2 T cell receptor beta chains from one specimen sequenced in a study of a mutant IDH1 vaccine in newly diagnosed glioma. This table comes from immunoSEQ multiplex PCR, and its TCRdb copy is limited to in-frame clones, with some not included. The repertoire holds approximately 56,000 clones, with about 80% as singletons. Time point described: week 47, end of study. With topical imiquimod, each dose of the vaccine consisted of 300 ug of mutant IDH1 20-mer peptide. No cognate antigen is known for these TCRs. The specimen comprised PBMCs, sampled from a glioma patient whose treatment included an IDH1 peptide vaccine. All receptors come from a man aged 50-59 years with glioma.

This sequence joins TRBV25-1 and TRBJ2-2; D gene ambiguous. V dropped 2 bases and J dropped 7 bases, with 11 bases sitting between them. Germline V gives CDR1 MGHDK, CDR2 SYGVNS. This CDR3 has 14 residues. The CDR3, as DNA: TGTGCCAGCAGTGAACCGTTGGATGGCGGGGAGCTGTTTTTT. Its translation is CASSEPLDGGELFF.

The CDR3 nucleotides read TGTGCCAGCAGCAGACAGGGGGACATGGCGACCCAGTACTTC. Translating gives CASSRQGDMATQYF. The chain is built from TRBV7-2 and TRBJ2-5; TRBD1 matches at 9 bases. Looked up from germline, CDR1 is SGHTA and CDR2 is FQGNSA. Trimming removed 5 bases from V and 7 bases from J; junction bases left unmatched: 8. This CDR3 region has 14 residues. Drawing the rest from reference TRBV7-2 and TRBJ2-5, the complete variable domain is GAGVSQSPSNKVTEKGKDVELRCDPISGHTALYWYRQSLGQGLEFLIYFQGNSAPDKSGLPSDRFSAERTGGSVSTLTIQRTQQEDSAVYLCASSRQGDMATQYFGPGTRLLVL.